Listed here are 32 T cell receptor beta chains from one sample, sequenced in a study of T cells after yellow fever vaccination. TCRdb re-called the 5' RACE reads with MiXCR, one entry per CDR3 protein. Seen here are just under 600,000 distinct CDR3 sequences, roughly 14% observed once, and the top ten hold over 12%. The starting material was PBMCs, obtained on the day of the yellow fever booster vaccination. The source is a man younger than 45 who received the YFV17D yellow fever vaccine.

The chain employs TRBV3-1 and TRBJ1-5; D possibly corresponds to TRBD1 (5 bases). Between the trimmed V and J ends, which lost 0 bases and 7 bases, there was a span of 22 bases. The CDR3 has 18 residues. CDR1 LGHDT and CDR2 YNNKEL come from the germline V gene (reference sequence). CDR3 nucleotide sequence: TGTGCCAGCAGCCAAGAGCGTTCCGGTCGCCGGGGGGAACAGCCCCAGCATTTT. This codes for CASSQERSGRRGEQPQHF. The full variable domain, completed using reference TRBV3-1 and TRBJ1-5, is DTAVSQTPKYLVTQMGNDKSIKCEQNLGHDTMYWYKQDSKKFLKIMFSYNNKELIINETVPNRFSPKSPDKAHLNLHINSLELGDSAVYFCASSQERSGRRGEQPQHFGDGTRLSIL.

The chain links TRBV5-1 to TRBJ2-3; TRBD2 agrees at 9 bases. This CDR3 region has 16 residues. The germline V gene has CDR1 SGHRS and CDR2 YFSETQ. V dropped 0 bases and J dropped 1; count of bases not matched to a gene: 3. This chain's CDR3 is CASSLARLAGTDTQYF. The CDR3 DNA is TGCGCCAGCAGCTTGGCTCGACTAGCGGGCACAGATACGCAGTATTTT.

This clonotype occurred a few times. V gene TRBV18 combines with J gene TRBJ1-2; D ambiguous. Trimming left V 2 bases short and J 4 bases short, with 11 bases between. Per germline, CDR1 KGHSH and CDR2 LQKENI. The CDR3 has 14 residues. The CDR3: CASSPSPGIYGYTF. CDR3 nucleotides: TGTGCCAGCTCACCAAGCCCCGGCATCTATGGCTACACCTTC. Filled out from reference TRBV18 and TRBJ1-2, the complete variable domain reads NAGVMQNPRHLVRRRGQEARLRCSPMKGHSHVYWYRQLPEEGLKFMVYLQKENIIDESGMPKERFSAEFPKEGPSILRIQQVVRGDSAAYFCASSPSPGIYGYTFGSGTRLTVV.

V is TRBV20-1 and J is TRBJ2-7; D unresolved. Trimming pared 6 bases from V and 0 bases from J, leaving 9 bases between. CDR3 length equals 12 residues. CDR1 is DFQATT and CDR2 is SNEGSKA in the germline V gene (reference sequence). The DNA of the CDR3 is TGCAGTGCAACTCAGACCTCCTACGAGCAGTACTTC. As protein: CSATQTSYEQYF.

This clonotype has only a few counts. V gene TRBV19 combines with J gene TRBJ2-2; D call uncertain. CDR3 length equals 15 residues. Between the trimmed V and J ends, which lost 1 base and 6 bases, there was a span of 12 bases. The germline V gene encodes CDR1 LNHDA and CDR2 SQIVND (reference sequence). CDR3 loop: CASSIVQLSSGELFF. The CDR3 DNA follows: TGTGCCAGTAGTATAGTACAATTGTCTTCCGGGGAGCTGTTTTTT.

This clonotype was seen more than once but under ten times. The chain combines TRBV20-1 with TRBJ2-7, with 7 bases matching TRBD2. The V gene end was trimmed by 0 bases and the J gene end by 0 bases; junction bases not matched to a gene: 8. The CDR3 sequence is 16 residues long. Germline V gene sequence: CDR1 DFQATT, CDR2 SNEGSKA (reference sequence). CDR3 residues: CSARDESGTRSYEQYF. The CDR3, as DNA: TGCAGTGCTAGAGATGAAAGCGGGACCCGCTCCTACGAGCAGTACTTC.

V usage is TRBV9 and J usage is TRBJ2-3; D unresolved. The germline V gene encodes CDR1 SGDLS and CDR2 YYNGEE. V was shortened by 5 bases and J by 0 bases, with 10 bases between the two germline ends. This CDR3 contains 14 residues. CDR3 amino acids: CASSYTDSTDTQYF. CDR3 DNA sequence: TGTGCCAGCAGTTATACAGATAGCACAGATACGCAGTATTTT. The full variable domain, in which reference TRBV9 and TRBJ2-3 provide the parts outside the CDR3, is DSGVTQTPKHLITATGQRVTLRCSPRSGDLSVYWYQQSLDQGLQFLIQYYNGEERAKGNILERFSAQQFPDLHSELNLSSLELGDSALYFCASSYTDSTDTQYFGPGTRLTVL.

This clonotype has only a few counts. The chain carries TRBV4-3 and TRBJ2-2; no clear D. Trimming took 3 bases from V and 7 from J, leaving 6 bases between them. CDR3 length equals 12 residues. The germline V gene has CDR1 LGHNA and CDR2 YSLEER. CDR3 sequence (DNA): TGCGCCAGCAGCCACGTGCTCGGGGAGCTGTTTTTT. Translating gives CASSHVLGELFF.

This clonotype has a handful of counts. This chain connects TRBV19 to TRBJ2-7; possible D gene TRBD2, 7 bases. The CDR3 runs 14 residues. The ends were cut back, 5 bases at V and 5 bases at J, with 16 bases in the middle. CDR1 and CDR2 (germline): LNHDA, SQIVND (reference sequence). The CDR3: CASSAGATRDEQYF. The DNA for the CDR3 is TGTGCCAGTAGTGCGGGGGCAACGAGGGACGAGCAGTACTTC. Using reference TRBV19 and TRBJ2-7 for the parts outside the CDR3, the full variable domain is DGGITQSPKYLFRKEGQNVTLSCEQNLNHDAMYWYRQDPGQGLRLIYYSQIVNDFQKGDIAEGYSVSREKKESFPLTVTSAQKNPTAFYLCASSAGATRDEQYFGPGTRLTVT.

In this sample, this clonotype turned up a few times. The rearrangement uses TRBV7-2 and TRBJ1-2; TRBD1 might be the D (6 bases). From germline, CDR1 is SGHTA and CDR2 FQGNSA. This CDR3 is 14 amino acids long. Trimming left V 5 bases short and J 8 bases short, with 18 bases between. CDR3 in DNA: TGTGCCAGCAGCCGAGCAATGACAGGTTTAGGCTACACCTTC. Its protein is CASSRAMTGLGYTF.

This clonotype has more than one count but fewer than ten. The rearrangement uses TRBV18 and TRBJ1-5; the D gene is possibly TRBD1 (5 bases). V lost 4 bases and J 4 bases, leaving 14 bases between the germline ends. Germline V gives CDR1 KGHSH, CDR2 LQKENI. The CDR3 extends over 15 amino acids. CDR3 sequence reads: CASSHIWGPNQPQHF. CDR3 bases: TGTGCCAGCTCACACATTTGGGGACCTAATCAGCCCCAGCATTTT.

This chain uses TRBV20-1 with TRBJ2-1; no clear D. CDR3 length equals 12 residues. Germline V gene data show CDR1 as DFQATT and CDR2 as SNEGSKA (reference sequence). The CDR3 loop reads CSAPGLRARQFF. The CDR3, as DNA: TGCAGCGCACCGGGCCTCCGGGCGAGACAGTTCTTC.

This clonotype was found a few times. The chain carries TRBV28 and TRBJ2-3; D possibly uses TRBD1 or TRBD2 (5 bases each). This CDR3 is built from 13 residues. Germline loops: CDR1 MDHEN, CDR2 SYDVKM. The CDR3 here is CAHGTGSTDTQYF. In DNA form, the CDR3 reads TGTGCACACGGGACCGGGAGCACAGATACGCAGTATTTT.

The CDR3 coding sequence is TGTGCCAGCAGCGTAGAAGCGGGAGTGTTAGATACGCAGTATTTT. Its protein product is CASSVEAGVLDTQYF. This chain joins TRBV9 and TRBJ2-3, with 8 bases that match TRBD2. The germline CDR1 and CDR2 sequences are SGDLS and YYNGEE. The CDR3 runs to 15 residues. J was trimmed by 5 bases and V by 0 bases; bases with no gene match: 5.

This clonotype was seen a handful of times. This chain connects TRBV27 to TRBJ2-2, with 7 bases identical to TRBD1. CDR3 length: 12 amino acids. The V gene's germline CDR1 is MNHEY and CDR2 SMNVEV (reference sequence). Unmatched junction bases numbered 5, after V lost 9 bases and J lost 7 bases. In nucleotides, the CDR3 is TGTGCCAGTTACAGGGGCAGCGGGGAGCTGTTTTTT. As protein: CASYRGSGELFF.

This clonotype was found a few times. This rearrangement joins TRBV7-9 to TRBJ1-4, with D uncertain. Germline CDR1 reads SEHNR; CDR2 reads FQNEAQ (reference sequence). CDR3 length equals 16 residues. V was pared by 2 bases and J by 7 bases, with 17 bases between. The CDR3 region is CASSLFTEVIGEKLFF. CDR3 nucleotides: TGTGCCAGCAGCTTATTCACAGAGGTGATTGGTGAAAAACTGTTTTTT. The full variable domain, completed using reference TRBV7-9 and TRBJ1-4, is DTGVSQNPRHKITKRGQNVTFRCDPISEHNRLYWYRQTLGQGPEFLTYFQNEAQLEKSRLLSDRFSAERPKGSFSTLEIQRTEQGDSAMYLCASSLFTEVIGEKLFFGSGTQLSVL.

A few counts support this clonotype. The rearrangement uses TRBV21-1 and TRBJ2-3; TRBD1 was called by the table and not checked on the DNA. TRBV21-1 is given as a pseudogene. CDR3 length: 15 amino acids. The CDR3 region is CASSKGTGGTDTQYF. The CDR3 nucleotides read TGTGCCAGCAGCAAGGGGACAGGGGGCACAGATACGCAGTATTTT.

The chain uses TRBV28 and TRBJ2-1; TRBD2 aligns across 7 bases. The CDR3 runs 14 residues. Germline-derived CDR1 and CDR2 are MDHEN and SYDVKM. Trimming cost V 8 bases and J 4 bases; bases outside gene matches: 8. The CDR3 loop reads CASENSGPYNEQFF. The CDR3 DNA sequence: TGTGCCAGCGAGAATAGCGGGCCTTACAATGAGCAGTTCTTC.

CDR3 protein: CASSHRGQAFRTTQETQYF. CDR3 coding DNA: TGTGCCAGCAGCCATAGGGGCCAAGCTTTCCGGACTACGCAAGAGACCCAGTACTTC. This chain uses TRBV11-2 with TRBJ2-5; D might be TRBD2 (6 bases). The CDR3 contains 19 residues. V was cut by 5 bases and J by 2 bases, with 27 bases left in between. Looked up from germline, CDR1 is SGHAT and CDR2 is FQNNGV.

The rearrangement links TRBV6-2 or TRBV6-3 to TRBJ2-1, with D tentatively TRBD1 (6 bases). Per the germline V gene, CDR1 is MNHEY and CDR2 is SVGEGT. The CDR3 is 14 amino acids. V lost 6 bases and J lost 7, with 16 bases in between. The CDR3 region is CASRRTDRENEQFF. The CDR3 region has the DNA TGTGCCAGCAGAAGGACAGACCGTGAGAATGAGCAGTTCTTC.

This clonotype appeared a few times. The rearrangement links TRBV2 to TRBJ2-5; perhaps TRBD1 as D (5 bases). The germline CDR1 and CDR2 sequences are SNHLY and FYNNEI. The CDR3 length is 16 residues. V lost 4 bases, J lost 2 bases, and 17 bases lay in between. This CDR3 reads CASSVGADGRQETQYF. The CDR3 nucleotides read TGTGCCAGCAGTGTTGGGGCCGACGGTCGACAAGAGACCCAGTACTTC.

The table lists this clonotype with a few counts. This chain's CDR3 is CASSPYGQGKEKLFF. The CDR3 DNA sequence: TGTGCCAGCAGCCCCTACGGGCAGGGAAAAGAAAAACTGTTTTTT. This sequence joins TRBV14 and TRBJ1-4; the D gene is possibly TRBD1 (5 bases). The V and J ends lost 4 bases and 8 bases respectively, with 17 bases between them. The CDR3 runs 15 residues. Germline V CDR1 and CDR2: SGHDN, FVKESK.

The sample holds a few counts of this clonotype. The chain couples TRBV4-3 to TRBJ2-7; a weak D match, TRBD1 (5 bases). V was cut by 0 bases and J by 7 bases, with 16 bases left in between. The CDR3 has 15 residues. Per the germline V gene, CDR1 is LGHNA and CDR2 is YSLEER. CDR3 in amino acids: CASSQDNGHDSEQYF. The CDR3 DNA reads as TGCGCCAGCAGCCAAGATAACGGACACGACTCTGAGCAGTACTTC.

As concerns this clonotype: A much larger clone lies a single base off, so this may be a read error. This chain uses TRBV7-2 with TRBJ2-5; TRBD1 is a possible D gene (7 bases). The CDR3 loop spans 12 amino acids. With 3 bases removed from V and 9 bases from J, the gap between germline ends came to 11 bases. The V gene's germline CDR1 is SGHTA and CDR2 FQGNSA. The CDR3 here is CASSFQGEAQYF. The CDR3 DNA sequence: TGTGCCAGCAGCTTTCAGGGGGAGGCCCAGTACTTC.

V and J are TRBV7-3 and TRBJ2-3; D unclear. The CDR3 is 14 residues long. Trimming removed 2 bases at V and 4 bases at J, with 10 bases between. Looked up from germline, CDR1 is SGHTA and CDR2 is FQGTGA. CDR3 nucleotide sequence: TGTGCCAGCAGCTTAGGTTCACAATCAGATACGCAGTATTTT. Translating gives CASSLGSQSDTQYF.

This clonotype came up a few times. J is TRBJ2-3 and V is TRBV30, with 12 bases aligning to TRBD2. From germline, CDR1 is GTSNPN and CDR2 SVGIG (reference sequence). V lost 2 bases and J lost 3; bases outside the gene matches: 9. This CDR3 has 17 residues. The chain's CDR3 is CAWSFRSSGRETDTQYF. The CDR3 DNA sequence: TGTGCCTGGAGTTTTCGTTCTAGCGGGAGGGAAACAGATACGCAGTATTTT. The entire variable domain, with the rest obtained from reference TRBV30 and TRBJ2-3, is as follows: SQTIHQWPATLVQPVGSPLSLECTVEGTSNPNLYWYRQAAGRGLQLLFYSVGIGQISSEVPQNLSASRPQDRQFILSSKKLLLSDSGFYLCAWSFRSSGRETDTQYFGPGTRLTVL.

The chain joins TRBV12-3 or TRBV12-4 to TRBJ1-6; D is perhaps TRBD1 (5 bases). Trimming pared 3 bases from V and 5 bases from J, leaving 14 bases between. The CDR3 consists of 16 residues. The CDR3 nucleotides read TGTGCCAGCAGTTTGGCGGGACCGAAAAATAATTCACCCCTCCACTTT. Protein product: CASSLAGPKNNSPLHF.

Only a few counts were recorded for this clonotype. The rearrangement joins TRBV12-3 or TRBV12-4 to TRBJ2-7; 12 bases match TRBD1. J lost 7 bases, V lost 6 bases, and 10 bases had no gene match. This CDR3 region has 15 residues. The DNA of the CDR3 is TGTGCCAGCAGGGGTCTGGGACAGGGGGCGTTAGAGCAGTACTTC. Translating it yields CASRGLGQGALEQYF.

The CDR3 bases are TGTGCCAGCAGCTTTCAAGCGGCCTACAATGAGCAGTTCTTC. Protein: CASSFQAAYNEQFF. The chain uses TRBV5-4 and TRBJ2-1; maybe TRBD2 (5 bases). Between the trimmed V and J ends, which lost 2 bases and 2 bases, there was a span of 8 bases. Germline-derived CDR1 and CDR2 are SGHNT and YYREEE (reference sequence). The CDR3 has 14 residues.

This chain connects TRBV30 to TRBJ1-6; a possible D gene is TRBD1 (6 bases). Germline V gives CDR1 GTSNPN, CDR2 SVGIG (reference sequence). Trimming shortened V by 5 bases and J by 7 bases, and 21 bases separated the two germline ends. The CDR3 loop spans 16 amino acids. CDR3 residues: CAWVQFDRRWNSPLHF. The CDR3 bases are TGTGCCTGGGTACAATTCGACAGGCGGTGGAATTCACCCCTCCACTTT. Based on the CDR3 plus reference TRBV30 and TRBJ1-6, the full variable domain is SQTIHQWPATLVQPVGSPLSLECTVEGTSNPNLYWYRQAAGRGLQLLFYSVGIGQISSEVPQNLSASRPQDRQFILSSKKLLLSDSGFYLCAWVQFDRRWNSPLHFGNGTRLTVT.

This chain uses TRBV10-2 with TRBJ2-7; D may be TRBD1 or TRBD2 (5 bases each). The germline V and J ends were trimmed by 7 bases and 4 bases, with 14 bases remaining between them. This CDR3 is 13 amino acids long. Germline V gene sequence: CDR1 WSHSY, CDR2 SAAADI. CDR3 DNA sequence: TGCGCCAGCACTTGGGACCCCGTATACGAGCAGTACTTC. This sequence encodes CASTWDPVYEQYF.

In this sample, this clonotype turned up a few times. This rearrangement joins TRBV28 to TRBJ2-7; 10 bases fit TRBD1. V shed 6 bases, J shed 4 bases, and the junction held 9 bases outside the gene matches. The CDR3 has 15 amino acids. Germline loops: CDR1 MDHEN, CDR2 SYDVKM. The DNA for the CDR3 is TGTGCCAGCAGGCCCCGGGACAGGGGATGGTACGAGCAGTACTTC. Amino acids: CASRPRDRGWYEQYF.